The source of this T cell receptor beta chain is a study of CD8+ T cells in alopecia areata. The CDR3 runs to 17 residues. V lost 2 bases, J lost 0 bases, and 6 bases stayed unmatched. CDR1 KGHSH and CDR2 LQKENI come from the germline V gene. Study-level points and caveats: Higher clonality than in normal scalp was seen in lesional scalp, especially alopecia totalis/universalis.

With regard to this clone: Its antigen is still unknown.

Reverse transcribed after extraction, RNA yielded cDNA as the sequencing template. The assay was immunoSEQ multiplex PCR, and TCRdb's table has in-frame clones only and misses some. The repertoire holds about 30,000 clones, with less than 65% as singletons. The sequencing sample was made of NKG2D-high CD8+ T cells sorted from blood. The chain recombines TRBV18 with TRBJ2-4, with 8 bases that match TRBD1. The receptor was derived from a human donor with alopecia areata. Written as DNA, the CDR3 is TGTGCCAGCTCACCAATGGGACAGGCGTTAGCCAAAAACATTCAGTACTTC. It translates to CASSPMGQALAKNIQYF.